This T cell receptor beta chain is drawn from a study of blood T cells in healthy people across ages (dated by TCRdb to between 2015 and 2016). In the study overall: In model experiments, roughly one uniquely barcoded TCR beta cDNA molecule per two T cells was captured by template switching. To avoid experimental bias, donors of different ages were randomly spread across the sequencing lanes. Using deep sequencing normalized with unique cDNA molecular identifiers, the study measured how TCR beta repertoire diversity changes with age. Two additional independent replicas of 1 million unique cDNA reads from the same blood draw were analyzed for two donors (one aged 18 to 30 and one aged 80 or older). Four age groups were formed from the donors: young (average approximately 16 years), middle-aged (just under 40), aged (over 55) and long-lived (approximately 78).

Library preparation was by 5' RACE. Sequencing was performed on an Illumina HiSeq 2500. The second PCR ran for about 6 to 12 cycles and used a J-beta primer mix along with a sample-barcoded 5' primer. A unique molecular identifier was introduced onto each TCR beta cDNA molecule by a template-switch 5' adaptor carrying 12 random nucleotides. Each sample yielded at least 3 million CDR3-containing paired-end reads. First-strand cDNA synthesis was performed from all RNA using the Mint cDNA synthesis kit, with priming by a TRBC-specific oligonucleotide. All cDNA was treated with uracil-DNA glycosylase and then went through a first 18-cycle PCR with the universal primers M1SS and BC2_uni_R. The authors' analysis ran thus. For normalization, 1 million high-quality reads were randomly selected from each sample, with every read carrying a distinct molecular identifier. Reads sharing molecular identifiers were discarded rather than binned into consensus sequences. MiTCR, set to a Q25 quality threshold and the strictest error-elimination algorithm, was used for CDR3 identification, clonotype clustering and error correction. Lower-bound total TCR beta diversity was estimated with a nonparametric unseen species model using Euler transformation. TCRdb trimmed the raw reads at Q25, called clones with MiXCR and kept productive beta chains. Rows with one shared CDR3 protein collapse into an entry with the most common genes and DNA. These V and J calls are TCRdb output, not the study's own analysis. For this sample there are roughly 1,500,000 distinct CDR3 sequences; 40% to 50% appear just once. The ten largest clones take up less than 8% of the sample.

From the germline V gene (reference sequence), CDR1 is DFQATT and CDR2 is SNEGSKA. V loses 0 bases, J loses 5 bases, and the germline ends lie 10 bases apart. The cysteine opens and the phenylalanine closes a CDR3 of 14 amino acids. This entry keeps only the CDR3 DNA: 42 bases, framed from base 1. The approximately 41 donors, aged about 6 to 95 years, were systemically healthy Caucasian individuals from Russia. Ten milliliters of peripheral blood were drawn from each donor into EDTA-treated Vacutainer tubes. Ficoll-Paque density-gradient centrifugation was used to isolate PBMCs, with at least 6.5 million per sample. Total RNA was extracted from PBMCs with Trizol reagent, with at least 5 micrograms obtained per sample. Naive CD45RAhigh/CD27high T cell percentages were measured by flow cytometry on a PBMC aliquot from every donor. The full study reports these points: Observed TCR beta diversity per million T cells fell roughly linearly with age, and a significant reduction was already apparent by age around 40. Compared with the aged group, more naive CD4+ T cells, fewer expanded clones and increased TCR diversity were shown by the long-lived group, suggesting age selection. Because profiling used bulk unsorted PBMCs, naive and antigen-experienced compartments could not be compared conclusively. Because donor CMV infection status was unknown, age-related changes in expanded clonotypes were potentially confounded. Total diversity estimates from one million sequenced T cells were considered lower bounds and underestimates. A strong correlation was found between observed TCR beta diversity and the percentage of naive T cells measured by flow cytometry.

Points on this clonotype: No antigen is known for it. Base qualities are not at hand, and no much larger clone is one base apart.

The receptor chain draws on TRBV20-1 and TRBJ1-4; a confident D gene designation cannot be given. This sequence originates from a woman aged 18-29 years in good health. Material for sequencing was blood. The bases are TGCAGTGCTAGAGACGGCCGGCAGAATGAAAAACTGTTTTTT. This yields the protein CSARDGRQNEKLFF.